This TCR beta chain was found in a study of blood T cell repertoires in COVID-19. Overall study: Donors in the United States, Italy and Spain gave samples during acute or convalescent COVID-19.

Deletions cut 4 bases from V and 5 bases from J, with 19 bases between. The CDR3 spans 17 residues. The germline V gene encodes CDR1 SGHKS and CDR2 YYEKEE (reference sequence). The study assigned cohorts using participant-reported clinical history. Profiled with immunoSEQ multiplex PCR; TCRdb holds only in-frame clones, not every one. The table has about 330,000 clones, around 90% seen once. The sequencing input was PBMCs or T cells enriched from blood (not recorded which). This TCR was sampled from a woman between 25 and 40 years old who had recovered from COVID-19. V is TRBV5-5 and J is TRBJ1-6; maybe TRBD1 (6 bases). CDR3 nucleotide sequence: TGTGCCAGCAGCGGGGGGGCCGGGGGCAGAAATAATTCACCCCTCCACTTT. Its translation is CASSGGAGGRNNSPLHF.